This T cell receptor beta chain stems from a study of patients and donors after allogeneic stem cell transplantation (dated by TCRdb to about 2020). Turning to this clonotype: Which antigen it targets is not known. Base-call qualities are not available, and no considerably larger clone is one nucleotide away.

CDR1 is given as LNHDA and CDR2 as SQIVND, both from the germline V gene (reference sequence). V is cut back by 4 bases and J by 8 bases, with 10 bases in the junction unmatched. Including the terminal cysteine and phenylalanine, the CDR3 comprises 15 residues. The kept DNA is CDR3 alone, 45 bases in frame from the first base. Receptors were amplified or captured by RT-PCR. TCRdb records NextSeq 550 as the sequencer. TCRdb trimmed the raw reads at Q25, called clones with MiXCR and kept productive beta chains. Records with the same CDR3 protein are collapsed into one entry carrying the most frequent genes and DNA. This sample comprises under 200,000 distinct CDR3 sequences, roughly 24% of them detected only once. Approximately 26% of the sample is taken by the ten largest.

The chain is encoded by TRBV19 joined to TRBJ1-2; the central 10 bases match TRBD1. The sequence was collected from a human donor who was either an allogeneic HSCT recipient or a stem cell or donor lymphocyte infusion donor (not recorded which). It is not recorded whose cells these are; they may come from a transplant donor. Sequencing was done on a sample of blood, either unsorted or a sorted T cell fraction (not recorded which). The DNA sequence is given as TGTGCCAGTAGTAAAGAGGGACAGGGGATGTACGGCTACACCTTC. It specifies CASSKEGQGMYGYTF.